A selection of T cell receptor beta chains follows, all from one sample in a study of monozygotic twins with inflammatory bowel disease. From the 5' RACE reads, TCRdb lists one entry per CDR3 protein and no DNA. Recorded for this sample: roughly 100,000 distinct CDR3 sequences. The material sequenced was blood. The receptors come from a human donor with ulcerative colitis or Crohn's disease, or a healthy co-twin of an affected twin (not recorded which). CDR3s include the opening cysteine and the closing phenylalanine or tryptophan.

J: TRBJ2-3; V: TRBV5-1; length: 15; CDR3: CASSSGLHSGDTQYF
J: TRBJ1-4; V: TRBV29-1; length: 12; CDR3: CSAGQANEKLFF
J: TRBJ1-5; V: TRBV29-1; length: 12; CDR3: CSVGEGFQPQHF
J: TRBJ1-5; V: TRBV4-3; length: 15; CDR3: CASSQGTGGGQPQHF
J: TRBJ2-7; V: TRBV5-1; length: 15; CDR3: CASSVTSGMVYEQYF
J: TRBJ2-5; V: TRBV11-2; length: 13; CDR3: CASSPEYQETQYF
J: TRBJ2-5; V: TRBV10-2; length: 13; CDR3: CASGGVVGETQYF
J: TRBJ1-2; V: TRBV12-3/TRBV12-4; length: 12; CDR3: CASSLRDYGYTF
J: TRBJ1-2; V: TRBV29-1; length: 12; CDR3: CSTAGTGYGYTF
J: TRBJ1-2; V: TRBV5-1; length: 12; CDR3: CASSMGQNGYTF
J: TRBJ2-3; V: TRBV7-3; length: 15; CDR3: CASSFLAGGRDTQYF